The next 29 T cell receptor beta chains were all read from a single sample in a study of response to subunit inactivated influenza vaccine. TCRdb fed the RT-PCR reads into MiXCR, producing one record per CDR3 protein. Of hundreds of thousands of distinct CDR3 sequences listed, roughly 14% were seen once; the top ten hold 6.5% to 8.5%. The sample was PBMCs from blood, taken less than 15 days before vaccination. The origin of the receptors is a man between 50 and 59 years old who received an inactivated influenza vaccine.

Only a few counts were recorded for this clonotype. V is TRBV6-5 and J is TRBJ1-3; perhaps TRBD1 as D (5 bases). Trimming cost V 0 bases and J 8 bases, with 11 bases left between them. The germline gives CDR1 MNHEY, CDR2 SVGAGI. The CDR3 has 14 amino acids. Here the CDR3 DNA reads TGTGCCAGCAGTTACTCGACGCCCAGGGACACCATATATTTT. Encoded protein: CASSYSTPRDTIYF.

This clonotype was seen a few times. The chain carries TRBV27 and TRBJ2-7, with 7 bases identical to TRBD2. The germline CDR1 and CDR2 sequences are MNHEY and SMNVEV (reference sequence). The CDR3 is made up of 16 amino acids. Trimming removed 2 bases from V and 3 bases from J; junction bases left unmatched: 10. CDR3 nucleotides: TGTGCCAGCAGTTTAGGGTCTAGCGGAGACATCTACGAGCAGTACTTC. This translates into CASSLGSSGDIYEQYF.

The chain joins TRBV15 to TRBJ1-1, with a possible D match to TRBD1 (5 bases). Per the germline V gene, CDR1 is LNHNV and CDR2 is YYDKDF (reference sequence). The length of the CDR3 is 17 residues. The germline V and J ends were trimmed by 0 bases and 4 bases, with 18 bases remaining between them. This CDR3 reads CATSRDRGTVSTTEAFF. The CDR3 DNA is TGTGCCACCAGCAGAGATAGAGGGACCGTCTCGACCACTGAAGCTTTCTTT. The variable domain in full, completed from reference TRBV15 and TRBJ1-1, reads DAMVIQNPRYQVTQFGKPVTLSCSQTLNHNVMYWYQQKSSQAPKLLFHYYDKDFNNEADTPDNFQSRRPNTSFCFLDIRSPGLGDTAMYLCATSRDRGTVSTTEAFFGQGTRLTVV.

This clonotype was seen at least ten times. The chain is built from TRBV2 and TRBJ1-2; D call uncertain. Germline CDR1 is SNHLY and CDR2 is FYNNEI. V gave up 6 bases and J gave up 6 bases, with 14 bases separating them. This CDR3 has 13 amino acids. Written as DNA, the CDR3 is TGTGCCAGCAGGGTAACCGGGAGCGATGGCTACACCTTC. Translated: CASRVTGSDGYTF. Supplemented by reference TRBV2 and TRBJ1-2, the full variable domain reads EPEVTQTPSHQVTQMGQEVILRCVPISNHLYFYWYRQILGQKVEFLVSFYNNEISEKSEIFDDQFSVERPDGSNFTLKIRSTKLEDSAMYFCASRVTGSDGYTFGSGTRLTVV.

The chain combines TRBV6-2 or TRBV6-3 with TRBJ2-5; D uncertain. This CDR3 region has 16 residues. The germline V gene has CDR1 MNHEY and CDR2 SVGEGT. Trimming removed 2 bases from V and 0 bases from J, with 13 bases in between. Here the CDR3 reads CASSYQPGKYQETQYF. CDR3 bases: TGTGCCAGCAGTTACCAGCCTGGAAAGTACCAAGAGACCCAGTACTTC.

The rearrangement joins TRBV6-5 to TRBJ2-1; D is ambiguous. Trimming stripped 10 bases from V and 6 bases from J, with 10 bases between. Germline CDR1 MNHEY, CDR2 SVGAGI. This CDR3 spans 11 amino acids. CDR3 bases: TGTGCCACCGTCAAATTCAATGAGCAGTTCTTC. Protein: CATVKFNEQFF.

This clonotype was found many times. The chain has TRBV20-1 and TRBJ1-1, with a tentative D call TRBD1 (5 bases). The ends were cut back, 2 bases at V and 6 bases at J, with 16 bases in the middle. This CDR3 has 14 amino acids. CDR1 and CDR2 (germline): DFQATT, SNEGSKA (reference sequence). The chain's CDR3 is CSARPSGRAPEAFF. The CDR3 coding sequence is TGCAGTGCTAGACCCTCGGGCAGGGCCCCTGAAGCTTTCTTT.

The chain employs TRBV6-1 and TRBJ1-1; D not certain. V was trimmed by 2 bases and J by 6 bases, leaving 10 bases between them. This CDR3 has 13 amino acids. The germline V gene encodes CDR1 MNHNS and CDR2 SASEGT. The CDR3 bases are TGTGCCAGCAGTGAATCGGGGTTGCCTGAAGCTTTCTTT. Its protein product is CASSESGLPEAFF.

The chain is built from TRBV5-1 and TRBJ2-7; 10 nucleotides agree with TRBD1. V lost 3 bases and J lost 9; bases outside the gene matches: 6. This CDR3 region has 13 residues. CDR1 SGHRS and CDR2 YFSETQ come from the germline V gene. The CDR3 reads CASSSGTGVGQYF. Here the CDR3 DNA reads TGCGCCAGCAGCTCCGGGACAGGGGTAGGGCAGTACTTC.

The table lists this clonotype with many counts. The V gene is TRBV6-1, the J gene TRBJ1-5, with D possibly TRBD1 on 6 matching bases. CDR3 length equals 15 residues. V was pared by 2 bases and J by 6 bases, with 14 bases between. Per germline, CDR1 MNHNS and CDR2 SASEGT. Here the CDR3 reads CASSEMMWGAQPQHF. The CDR3 region has the DNA TGTGCCAGCAGTGAAATGATGTGGGGGGCTCAGCCCCAGCATTTT.

The V gene is TRBV20-1, the J gene TRBJ2-1; the D gene is possibly TRBD1 (6 bases). Trimming left V 4 bases short and J 7 bases short, with 17 bases between. The germline CDR1 and CDR2 sequences are DFQATT and SNEGSKA (reference sequence). The CDR3 length is 14 residues. CDR3 residues: CSAIRDTNTNEQFF. CDR3 in DNA: TGCAGTGCTATCCGGGACACCAATACTAATGAGCAGTTCTTC.

This sequence joins TRBV2 and TRBJ1-5, with a weak D call TRBD1 (6 bases). This CDR3 comprises 15 residues. The V gene's germline CDR1 is SNHLY and CDR2 FYNNEI. V was trimmed by 3 bases and J by 4 bases, leaving 13 bases between them. Here the CDR3 reads CASSDPRGSNQPQHF. In nucleotides, the CDR3 is TGTGCCAGCAGTGATCCCAGGGGATCAAATCAGCCCCAGCATTTT.

In its sample, this clonotype was seen many times. The J gene is TRBJ2-5, the V gene TRBV7-2; D is ambiguous. V shed 5 bases and J shed 4 bases, with 14 bases lying between them. Germline V gives CDR1 SGHTA, CDR2 FQGNSA. This CDR3 region has 14 residues. CDR3 residues: CASSPRTGLETQYF. Written as DNA, the CDR3 is TGTGCCAGCAGCCCCCGGACGGGTTTAGAGACCCAGTACTTC.

This clonotype was seen only a few times. This rearrangement joins TRBV5-1 to TRBJ1-5; the D is unclear. Trimming pared 2 bases from V and 5 bases from J, leaving 8 bases between. Germline CDR1 is SGHRS and CDR2 is YFSETQ. The CDR3 totals 13 residues. This CDR3 is CASSLIGDQPQHF. The CDR3 coding sequence is TGCGCCAGCAGCTTAATTGGCGATCAGCCCCAGCATTTT.

V usage is TRBV30 and J usage is TRBJ2-2; 7 bases match TRBD1. CDR1 and CDR2 (germline): GTSNPN, SVGIG (reference sequence). The CDR3 totals 14 residues. V dropped 2 bases and J dropped 5; count of bases not matched to a gene: 5. CDR3 coding DNA: TGTGCCTGGAGTCCAACAGGGGTGACCGGGGAGCTGTTTTTT. Its translation is CAWSPTGVTGELFF.

This clonotype was observed a handful of times. The chain has TRBV12-3 or TRBV12-4 and TRBJ2-7, with 11 bases that match TRBD2. Trimming removed 6 bases from V and 2 bases from J; junction bases left unmatched: 6. This CDR3 comprises 15 residues. The CDR3 is CASSPPGLAAYEQYF. The CDR3 bases are TGTGCCAGCAGCCCCCCGGGACTAGCGGCCTACGAGCAGTACTTC.

This chain links TRBV7-9 with TRBJ1-4; possibly TRBD1 for D (6 bases). The CDR3 length is 13 residues. Germline V CDR1 and CDR2: SEHNR, FQNEAQ (reference sequence). Trimming took 5 bases from V and 8 from J, leaving 12 bases between them. The CDR3 region is CASSNRDAEKLFF. CDR3 bases: TGTGCCAGCAGCAACAGGGACGCCGAAAAACTGTTTTTT.

The gene calls are TRBV2 and TRBJ2-7; the D gene is possibly TRBD1 (5 bases). This CDR3 has 14 amino acids. Trimming stripped 7 bases from V and 5 bases from J, with 18 bases between. The germline gives CDR1 SNHLY, CDR2 FYNNEI. In DNA, the CDR3 is TGTGCCAGCACCCGAGGCAGGGTTAACGACGAGCAGTACTTC. Encoded protein: CASTRGRVNDEQYF.

This clonotype was found a few times. This chain uses TRBV7-8 with TRBJ2-2, with D maybe TRBD2 (5 bases). V lost 1 base to trimming and J lost 4 bases, with 13 bases between them. This CDR3 is built from 16 residues. CDR1 is SGHVS, CDR2 FQNEAQ, per germline. Written as DNA, the CDR3 is TGTGCCAGCAGCTTAGGTCTCGCGAGCGGCACCGGGGAGCTGTTTTTT. Protein sequence: CASSLGLASGTGELFF.

This chain connects TRBV20-1 to TRBJ2-7; tentatively, D is TRBD1 or TRBD2 (5 bases each). Germline V gives CDR1 DFQATT, CDR2 SNEGSKA (reference sequence). V gave up 0 bases and J gave up 4 bases, with 13 bases separating them. CDR3 length: 14 residues. The CDR3 loop is CSARDRGRTYEQYF. CDR3 coding DNA: TGCAGTGCTAGAGATAGGGGCAGGACTTACGAGCAGTACTTC.

V is TRBV28 and J is TRBJ2-5; 7 nucleotides line up with TRBD1. The V gene's germline CDR1 is MDHEN and CDR2 SYDVKM. The CDR3 consists of 16 residues. Trimming cost V 6 bases and J 2 bases; bases outside gene matches: 12. The CDR3 reads CASSPASGQKQETQYF. The CDR3 DNA reads TGTGCCAGCAGCCCCGCCTCGGGACAGAAACAAGAGACCCAGTACTTC.

This clonotype was observed once. The chain links TRBV3-1 to TRBJ1-1, with a tentative D call TRBD1 (6 bases). The germline V gene has CDR1 LGHDT and CDR2 YNNKEL (reference sequence). With 4 bases removed from V and 0 bases from J, the gap between germline ends came to 12 bases. The CDR3 covers 15 residues. CDR3 loop: CASSPPGTLNTEAFF. CDR3 DNA: TGTGCCAGCAGCCCTCCCGGGACATTGAACACTGAAGCTTTCTTT.

The genes are TRBV7-9 and TRBJ2-3; D gene uncertain. Germline loops: CDR1 SEHNR, CDR2 FQNEAQ (reference sequence). The V end was cut by 4 bases, the J end by 2 bases, with 16 bases between. This CDR3 region has 16 residues. CDR3 in amino acids: CASSYGSNRDTDTQYF. CDR3 coding DNA: TGTGCCAGCAGCTACGGGTCCAACCGTGACACAGATACGCAGTATTTT.

This clonotype has only a few counts. This rearrangement joins TRBV6-6 to TRBJ1-1, with 7 bases matching TRBD1. V lost 5 bases and J lost 11; bases outside the gene matches: 5. The CDR3 sequence is 11 residues long. Germline CDR1 reads MNHNY; CDR2 reads SVGAGI (reference sequence). The CDR3 DNA follows: TGTGCCAGCAGTGAGACAGGGTACGCTTTCTTT. This gives the protein CASSETGYAFF.

The chain links TRBV12-3 or TRBV12-4 to TRBJ2-7; D not certain. The CDR3 is 14 amino acids. The germline V and J ends were trimmed by 3 bases and 0 bases, with 9 bases remaining between them. CDR3 nucleotides: TGTGCCAGCAGTTTGACATTGAGCTCCTACGAGCAGTACTTC. It codes for CASSLTLSSYEQYF.

This clonotype occurred a few times. This sequence joins TRBV6-2 or TRBV6-3 and TRBJ2-7; either TRBD1 or TRBD2 may supply D (5 bases each). The CDR3 totals 14 residues. The V gene lost 2 bases and the J gene lost 4 bases, with 12 bases spanning the gap. Germline lookup yields CDR1 MNHEY and CDR2 SVGEGT. The CDR3 nucleotides are TGTGCCAGCAGTTACGGCCAGGGAGAATACGAGCAGTACTTC. Translation gives CASSYGQGEYEQYF.

CDR3 sequence: CASRTSFGNEQFF. The DNA of the CDR3 is TGTGCCAGCCGGACTAGTTTCGGGAATGAGCAGTTCTTC. This chain joins TRBV27 and TRBJ2-1; TRBD2 aligns across 7 bases. CDR3 size: 13 residues. Germline V gene data show CDR1 as MNHEY and CDR2 as SMNVEV (reference sequence). Losses at the gene ends were 8 bases for V and 7 bases for J; bases not matched to a gene: 8.

The chain is built from TRBV5-1 and TRBJ2-1; either TRBD1 or TRBD2 may fit D (5 bases each). There are 16 residues in the CDR3. Germline CDR1 and CDR2: SGHRS and YFSETQ. V dropped 4 bases and J dropped 4 bases, with 18 bases sitting between them. The CDR3 loop is CASSPPGVGVYNEQFF. CDR3 nucleotide sequence: TGCGCCAGCAGCCCCCCCGGGGTGGGGGTATACAATGAGCAGTTCTTC. Together with reference TRBV5-1 and TRBJ2-1, the CDR3 gives the full variable domain: KAGVTQTPRYLIKTRGQQVTLSCSPISGHRSVSWYQQTPGQGLQFLFEYFSETQRNKGNFPGRFSGRQFSNSRSEMNVSTLELGDSALYLCASSPPGVGVYNEQFFGPGTRLTVL.

This clonotype was seen many times. The V call is TRBV25-1, the J call TRBJ1-1; D is unclear. The germline V and J ends were trimmed by 4 bases and 7 bases, with 10 bases remaining between them. The germline gives CDR1 MGHDK, CDR2 SYGVNS. CDR3 length equals 12 residues. CDR3 protein: CASSGPTVEAFF. As DNA, the CDR3 is TGTGCCAGCAGTGGTCCAACCGTTGAAGCTTTCTTT.